This TCR beta chain was sequenced during a study of cytomegalovirus exposure and HLA in healthy donors. Study background: A preliminary data release comprised around 85 million unique TCRs obtained from HLA-typed donors.

PCR employed 60 Vbeta and 13 Jbeta primers. Data came from immunoSEQ multiplex PCR; TCRdb stores just in-frame clones and leaves some out. Of about 150,000 clones in the sample, approximately 88% were seen once. Nominally healthy donors provided the samples, though records likely missed some immune exposures. General observations from the study: A later analysis showed TCR association rates differing by HLA locus, peaking at DRB1 and lowest at HLA-C. Reportedly, HLA-A and HLA-B alleles of most subjects were accurately predicted from TCR beta.

The V end lost 2 bases, the J end lost 2 bases, and 8 bases lay between the germline ends. Germline V gives CDR1 KGHSH, CDR2 LQKENI. The CDR3 covers 14 residues. A remark on this clone: Its antigen is not identified.

Input material: PBMCs. This receptor was identified in a woman in her thirties or forties in good health and CMV-seronegative. The chain uses TRBV18 and TRBJ2-3; D might be TRBD2 (5 bases). For the CDR3, the DNA is TGTGCCAGCTCACCAGCGGGTTTCACAGATACGCAGTATTTT. It encodes CASSPAGFTDTQYF.